The 28 T cell receptor beta chains below come from one sample, sequenced in a study of regulatory and conventional T cells in RAG deficiency. Conventional CD4+ T cells were sorted from blood as CD25-low CD127-high cells. Assay: immunoSEQ multiplex PCR; the TCRdb copy retains only in-frame clones and omits some. This table has 20,000 to 25,000 clones, around 96% appearing once. This sample also appeared in a second study, on regulatory T cells. As reported in that work: Amplification used 52 TRBV primers and 13 TRBJ primers.

Material: CD25- CD4+ T cells sorted from blood. The receptor set was obtained from a human donor in good health.

This sequence joins TRBV10-3 and TRBJ1-3; D gene ambiguous. CDR1 is ENHRY and CDR2 is SYGVKD in the germline V gene. V lost 10 bases and J 4 bases, leaving 8 bases between the germline ends. This CDR3 region has 11 residues. The CDR3 reads CASSQGNTIYF. The CDR3 DNA is TGTGCCAGTAGCCAGGGAAACACCATATATTTT.

The V call is TRBV28, the J call TRBJ2-7, with D tentatively TRBD1 (5 bases). Trimming took 5 bases from V and 3 from J, leaving 8 bases between them. The CDR3 loop spans 12 amino acids. Looked up from germline, CDR1 is MDHEN and CDR2 is SYDVKM. CDR3 amino acids: CASSIQVYEQYF. CDR3 bases: TGTGCCAGCAGTATACAGGTCTACGAGCAGTACTTC.

The chain is built from TRBV2 and TRBJ1-4; D unclear. The CDR3 loop spans 15 amino acids. Trimming took off 1 base at V and 7 bases at J, with 13 bases between the two ends. The germline CDR1 and CDR2 sequences are SNHLY and FYNNEI. As DNA, the CDR3 is TGTGCCAGCAGTGAAGGGGGAGGCGGTTCTGAAAAACTGTTTTTT. Translating gives CASSEGGGGSEKLFF.

The chain couples TRBV2 to TRBJ1-1, with D uncertain. Germline CDR1 and CDR2: SNHLY and FYNNEI. V was pared by 8 bases and J by 11 bases, with 15 bases between. This CDR3 contains 11 residues. This CDR3 reads CASGGDSLAFF. CDR3 sequence (DNA): TGTGCCAGCGGCGGGGATTCGTTGGCTTTCTTT. The entire variable domain, with the rest obtained from reference TRBV2 and TRBJ1-1, is as follows: EPEVTQTPSHQVTQMGQEVILRCVPISNHLYFYWYRQILGQKVEFLVSFYNNEISEKSEIFDDQFSVERPDGSNFTLKIRSTKLEDSAMYFCASGGDSLAFFGQGTRLTVV.

This clone appeared once. Other DNA sequences from this sample encode an identical CDR3 as well. The CDR3 DNA is TGTGCCAGCAGCTTGGACCCGGGCGGGGTAGGAAGCTCCTATAATTCACCCCTCCACTTT. Translated: CASSLDPGGVGSSYNSPLHF. J is TRBJ1-6 and V is TRBV5-4; D gene unclear. Deletions cut 0 bases from V and 0 bases from J, with 19 bases between. The CDR3 extends over 20 amino acids. Germline lookup yields CDR1 SGHNT and CDR2 YYREEE (reference sequence).

V and J are TRBV6-5 and TRBJ1-1; no firm D call. Deletions cut 4 bases from V and 6 bases from J, with 3 bases between. This CDR3 is built from 10 residues. The germline V gene encodes CDR1 MNHEY and CDR2 SVGAGI. CDR3 nucleotides: TGTGCCAGCAGTTCCGCTGAAGCTTTCTTT. Amino acid sequence: CASSSAEAFF.

J is TRBJ1-3 and V is TRBV5-6, with 7 positions matching TRBD1. The CDR3 is 15 amino acids. Germline V gives CDR1 SGHDT, CDR2 YYEEEE. J lost 4 bases, V lost 4 bases, and 8 bases had no gene match. Here the CDR3 reads CASSAPTGLGNTIYF. In DNA, the CDR3 is TGTGCCAGCAGCGCTCCGACAGGGCTCGGAAACACCATATATTTT.

This clone was counted a single time. J is TRBJ1-5 and V is TRBV11-1; D possibly corresponds to TRBD1 (5 bases). V lost 3 bases to trimming and J lost 4 bases, with 7 bases between them. This CDR3 spans 13 amino acids. Germline loops: CDR1 SGHAT, CDR2 FQDESV (reference sequence). The CDR3 here is CASSFRQNQPQHF. The CDR3 DNA sequence: TGTGCCAGCAGCTTCCGACAGAATCAGCCCCAGCATTTT.

The chain combines TRBV7-7 with TRBJ2-5; the D gene is possibly TRBD2 (7 bases). This CDR3 contains 15 residues. Trimming took 1 base from V and 5 from J, leaving 14 bases between them. The germline gives CDR1 SSHAT, CDR2 FNYEAQ (reference sequence). CDR3 region: CASSLDPTGGETQYF. The DNA for the CDR3 is TGTGCCAGCAGCTTAGATCCTACGGGGGGCGAGACCCAGTACTTC.

This chain joins TRBV2 and TRBJ2-7, with a weak D call TRBD1 (6 bases). Trimming took 2 bases from V and 7 from J, leaving 15 bases between them. The CDR3 spans 14 residues. Germline CDR1 reads SNHLY; CDR2 reads FYNNEI. The DNA of the CDR3 is TGTGCCAGCAGTGAAATGCTCGGGACAACTGAGCAGTACTTC. It codes for CASSEMLGTTEQYF. The full variable domain, in which reference TRBV2 and TRBJ2-7 provide the parts outside the CDR3, is EPEVTQTPSHQVTQMGQEVILRCVPISNHLYFYWYRQILGQKVEFLVSFYNNEISEKSEIFDDQFSVERPDGSNFTLKIRSTKLEDSAMYFCASSEMLGTTEQYFGPGTRLTVT.

The chain combines TRBV7-3 with TRBJ2-7, with a possible D match to TRBD2 (7 bases). The CDR3 spans 11 residues. Germline CDR1 is SGHTA and CDR2 is FQGTGA. V lost 7 bases and J lost 5, with 9 bases in between. The CDR3 reads CASKGGNEQYF. The CDR3 nucleotides read TGTGCCAGCAAGGGGGGGAACGAGCAGTACTTC. The full variable domain, in which reference TRBV7-3 and TRBJ2-7 provide the parts outside the CDR3, is GAGVSQTPSNKVTEKGKYVELRCDPISGHTALYWYRQSLGQGPEFLIYFQGTGAADDSGLPNDRFFAVRPEGSVSTLKIQRTERGDSAVYLCASKGGNEQYFGPGTRLTVT.

V usage is TRBV30 and J usage is TRBJ1-2; D is possibly TRBD1 (5 bases). There are 11 residues in the CDR3. Per germline, CDR1 GTSNPN and CDR2 SVGIG (reference sequence). In DNA, the CDR3 is TGTACGGCTAGGGGTGGCTATGGCTACACCTTC. Encoded protein: CTARGGYGYTF.

The rearrangement uses TRBV5-1 and TRBJ1-4, with 9 positions matching TRBD1. The CDR3 length is 16 residues. Germline V CDR1 and CDR2: SGHRS, YFSETQ. Trimming took 4 bases from V and 0 from J; bases not matched to a gene: 4. Written as DNA, the CDR3 is TGCGCCAGCAGCATATGGACAGGGGCAACTAATGAAAAACTGTTTTTT. Residues: CASSIWTGATNEKLFF. Variable domain in full (rest from reference TRBV5-1 and TRBJ1-4): KAGVTQTPRYLIKTRGQQVTLSCSPISGHRSVSWYQQTPGQGLQFLFEYFSETQRNKGNFPGRFSGRQFSNSRSEMNVSTLELGDSALYLCASSIWTGATNEKLFFGSGTQLSVL.

The chain recombines TRBV19 with TRBJ1-5, with 11 bases aligning to TRBD1. CDR1 is LNHDA and CDR2 is SQIVND in the germline V gene (reference sequence). The V gene end was trimmed by 4 bases and the J gene end by 1 base; junction bases not matched to a gene: 15. CDR3 size: 20 residues. The CDR3 protein is CASSRTRTGGSGRSNQPQHF. The CDR3 bases are TGTGCCAGTAGTAGGACGAGGACAGGGGGCTCAGGAAGAAGCAATCAGCCCCAGCATTTT.

The rearrangement uses TRBV7-6 and TRBJ1-4; TRBD1 aligns across 8 bases. This CDR3 has 14 residues. Per germline, CDR1 SGHVS and CDR2 FNYEAQ. The V segment lost 1 base and the J segment 7 bases; nucleotides outside the gene matches: 2. CDR3 in amino acids: CASSLGTGSEKLFF. CDR3 DNA: TGTGCCAGCAGCTTAGGGACAGGGAGTGAAAAACTGTTTTTT.

This sequence joins TRBV4-2 and TRBJ1-6; D not resolved. Germline CDR1 is LGHNA and CDR2 is YNFKEQ. There are 13 residues in the CDR3. Trimming took off 0 bases at V and 7 bases at J, with 4 bases between the two ends. The CDR3 DNA is TGTGCCAGCAGCCAAGATACAAATTCACCCCTCCACTTT. Its translation is CASSQDTNSPLHF.

The CDR3, as DNA: TGTGCCAGCAGCTCGATGGGGGAGGGGAGTGAAAAACTGTTTTTT. Its protein is CASSSMGEGSEKLFF. The V and J genes are TRBV28 and TRBJ1-4; D might be TRBD1 (5 bases). Trimming left V 6 bases short and J 7 bases short, with 18 bases between. The CDR3 has 15 residues. Germline CDR1 MDHEN, CDR2 SYDVKM.

The rearrangement joins TRBV2 to TRBJ1-1; no reliable D call. CDR1 and CDR2 (germline): SNHLY, FYNNEI. V lost 7 bases and J lost 1, with 10 bases in between. This CDR3 is 13 amino acids long. The CDR3 DNA sequence: TGTGCCAGCACCCCAGCGGGGAACACTGAAGCTTTCTTT. Protein sequence: CASTPAGNTEAFF.

The rearrangement joins TRBV5-4 to TRBJ2-5, with D possibly matching TRBD1 (6 bases). Trimming took off 2 bases at V and 5 bases at J, with 10 bases between the two ends. This CDR3 contains 13 residues. Germline-derived CDR1 and CDR2 are SGHNT and YYREEE (reference sequence). CDR3 region: CASSFQGLETQYF. CDR3 bases: TGTGCCAGCAGCTTTCAGGGGCTGGAGACCCAGTACTTC. Full variable domain (rest looked up from reference TRBV5-4 and TRBJ2-5): ETGVTQSPTHLIKTRGQQVTLRCSSQSGHNTVSWYQQALGQGPQFIFQYYREEENGRGNFPPRFSGLQFPNYSSELNVNALELDDSALYLCASSFQGLETQYFGPGTRLLVL.

The chain is built from TRBV6-5 and TRBJ1-1; TRBD1 aligns across 8 bases. Germline-derived CDR1 and CDR2 are MNHEY and SVGAGI. This CDR3 is built from 15 residues. V gave up 0 bases and J gave up 3 bases; unmatched junction bases: 3. The CDR3: CASSYSDRAHTEAFF. The CDR3 nucleotides read TGTGCCAGCAGTTACTCGGACAGGGCCCACACTGAAGCTTTCTTT.

The V gene is TRBV11-2, the J gene TRBJ2-1, with TRBD2 identical over 9 bases. The CDR3 length is 15 residues. Germline assignment: CDR1 SGHAT and CDR2 FQNNGV. The V segment lost 5 bases and the J segment 3 bases; nucleotides outside the gene matches: 5. CDR3 bases: TGTGCCAGCAGCATCACTAGCGGGCTCTACAATGAGCAGTTCTTC. Protein sequence: CASSITSGLYNEQFF. The full variable domain, with the rest looked up from reference TRBV11-2 and TRBJ2-1, is EAGVAQSPRYKIIEKRQSVAFWCNPISGHATLYWYQQILGQGPKLLIQFQNNGVVDDSQLPKDRFSAERLKGVDSTLKIQPAKLEDSAVYLCASSITSGLYNEQFFGPGTRLTVL.

The chain is built from TRBV6-5 and TRBJ1-1; D not certain. Germline CDR1 and CDR2: MNHEY and SVGAGI. V lost 10 bases, J lost 0 bases, and 15 bases lay in between. The CDR3 has 14 residues. The CDR3 nucleotides read TGTGCCACCCGGCGGGAGGCCGTGAACACTGAAGCTTTCTTT. Translating gives CATRREAVNTEAFF.

The chain carries TRBV6-1 and TRBJ1-5; D possibly corresponds to TRBD1 (5 bases). Between the trimmed V and J ends, which lost 3 bases and 5 bases, there was a span of 11 bases. Germline lookup yields CDR1 MNHNS and CDR2 SASEGT. This CDR3 contains 14 residues. CDR3 protein: CASSDRESYQPQHF. The CDR3 nucleotides are TGTGCCAGCAGTGACAGGGAATCCTATCAGCCCCAGCATTTT.

This clone came up once. The gene calls are TRBV28 and TRBJ1-5; 7 nucleotides line up with TRBD1. In germline, CDR1 is MDHEN, CDR2 SYDVKM. The CDR3 runs 17 residues. Trimming removed 6 bases from V and 9 bases from J; junction bases left unmatched: 20. The CDR3 region has the DNA TGTGCCAGCAGAGATAGGTACAGGGGAAATGGCCCGCGGCCCCAGCATTTT. It translates to CASRDRYRGNGPRPQHF.

The genes are TRBV6-1 and TRBJ1-5; possibly TRBD1 for D (6 bases). Trimming cost V 0 bases and J 2 bases, with 14 bases left between them. Germline CDR1 MNHNS, CDR2 SASEGT. CDR3 length equals 17 residues. The CDR3 nucleotides read TGTGCCAGCAGTGAAGCGCTGACAGGACAAGGCAATCAGCCCCAGCATTTT. Its translation: CASSEALTGQGNQPQHF.

The V and J genes are TRBV5-4 and TRBJ1-5; a weak D match, TRBD1 (5 bases). The V end was cut by 0 bases, the J end by 10 bases, with 11 bases between. Germline V gene lookup returns CDR1 SGHNT and CDR2 YYREEE (reference sequence). The CDR3 spans 13 residues. Here the CDR3 DNA reads TGTGCCAGCAGCTTGGAGAAAGGGGCTCCCCAGCATTTT. It encodes CASSLEKGAPQHF.

In this sample, this clone turned up a few times. This chain connects TRBV6-1 to TRBJ1-5, with TRBD1 identical over 9 bases. Trimming at V came to 8 bases and at J to 9 bases, leaving 11 bases not matched to a gene. This CDR3 comprises 14 residues. Germline CDR1 MNHNS, CDR2 SASEGT. CDR3 sequence: CASGGQGASWPQHF. CDR3 nucleotides: TGTGCCAGCGGGGGACAGGGCGCATCTTGGCCCCAGCATTTT.

V is TRBV2 and J is TRBJ2-7; TRBD1 aligns across 11 bases. Germline CDR1 SNHLY, CDR2 FYNNEI. The CDR3 contains 12 residues. V was clipped by 9 bases and J by 2 bases; unmatched bases: 0. This CDR3 is CARGQGAYEQYF. In DNA, the CDR3 is TGTGCCAGGGGACAGGGGGCCTACGAGCAGTACTTC.